Below are 3 T cell receptor beta chains sequenced from a single sample in a study of lung T cells in sarcoidosis with Löfgren's syndrome. Each CDR3 protein gets one entry after TCRdb re-called the reads with MiXCR. In the table there are tens of thousands of distinct CDR3 sequences, around 20% of which are singletons. Sequenced: CD4+ T cells from PBMCs. The receptors originated from a human donor with sarcoidosis (Löfgren's syndrome or another form), or a control subject (not recorded which).

The chain links TRBV19 to TRBJ1-5; D is uncertain. From germline, CDR1 is LNHDA and CDR2 SQIVND (reference sequence). The germline V and J ends were trimmed by 7 bases and 4 bases, with 17 bases remaining between them. The CDR3 consists of 15 residues. The CDR3 here is CASMRTKKGNQPQHF. CDR3 nucleotides: TGTGCCAGTATGCGCACCAAAAAAGGAAATCAGCCCCAGCATTTT.

This chain connects TRBV29-1 to TRBJ2-7, with a tentative D call TRBD1 (5 bases). V lost 6 bases, J lost 5 bases, and 14 bases lay in between. Germline CDR1 SQVTM, CDR2 ANQGSEA. The CDR3 runs 12 residues. CDR3 nucleotides: TGCAGCGTCCTAGGGGCAGGCGACGAGCAGTACGTC. It is translated as CSVLGAGDEQYV.

This clonotype was seen repeatedly, ten times or more. The chain is built from TRBV15 and TRBJ2-3, with 8 positions matching TRBD1. CDR1 is LNHNV and CDR2 is YYDKDF in the germline V gene (reference sequence). Trimming took 0 bases from V and 8 from J; bases not matched to a gene: 7. This CDR3 has 15 residues. The CDR3 DNA reads as TGTGCCACCAGCAGAGAGACAGGGGCGGCCTTTACGCAGTATTTT. Translation: CATSRETGAAFTQYF. The full variable domain, in which reference TRBV15 and TRBJ2-3 provide the parts outside the CDR3, is DAMVIQNPRYQVTQFGKPVTLSCSQTLNHNVMYWYQQKSSQAPKLLFHYYDKDFNNEADTPDNFQSRRPNTSFCFLDIRSPGLGDTAMYLCATSRETGAAFTQYFGPGTRLTVL.